This T cell receptor beta chain was obtained from a study of beta chain features in type 1 diabetes. Study context: Patients were similar to healthy donors in age and gender (as well as in cell yields).

Germline V CDR1 and CDR2: MNHEY, SVGAGI. This CDR3 is 14 amino acids long. V dropped 7 bases and J dropped 2 bases, with 15 bases sitting between them. Expressed TCRB transcripts were sequenced because the entire RNA isolate underwent reverse transcription. Some clones are missing from TCRdb's copy, which holds only in-frame ones; the method was immunoSEQ multiplex PCR. The repertoire holds 150,000 or so clones, with over 8.5% as singletons. There are a few counts of this clone. The sequence came from a man aged 18 to 30 in good health. The sequenced sample was central memory CD4+ T cells from blood. This chain uses TRBV6-5 with TRBJ2-7, with D perhaps matching TRBD2 (6 bases). The CDR3 DNA follows: TGTGCCAGCACTCAGCCCGGGGGAGCCTACGAGCAGTACTTC. It yields the protein CASTQPGGAYEQYF.